Listed below are T cell receptor beta chains from one sample, sequenced in a study of OX40 agonist ivuxolimab in advanced cancers. Sequencing was performed with immunoSEQ multiplex PCR; in TCRdb, only in-frame clones are kept and a portion is missing. The sample contains around 75,000 clones, about 86% of which appear only once. Here the sequenced sample was CD4+ or CD8+ T cells sorted from blood, taken in a trial of the OX40 agonist ivuxolimab. All receptors derive from an adult with an advanced solid tumor such as melanoma, head and neck, liver or kidney cancer. Both conserved end residues are part of each CDR3. A D gene is named only where the DNA matches it firmly. Some rows mark clone size as missing; the rest say once, few, many or name a class of expanded clone.

J gene,V gene,CDR3 length,D gene,clone size,CDR3 DNA,CDR3 protein
TRBJ1-4,TRBV6-5,14,NA,NA,TGTGCCAGCAGCTGGGACCGTGGTTTGGAAAAACTGTTTTTT,CASSWDRGLEKLFF
TRBJ2-5,TRBV7-2,14,NA,NA,TGTGCCAGCAGCTTAACTCGGGTTGGGGAGACCCAGTACTTC,CASSLTRVGETQYF
TRBJ1-1,TRBV7-3,14,NA,few,TGTGCCAGCAGCCCCGGACATTCGAACACTGAAGCTTTCTTT,CASSPGHSNTEAFF
TRBJ1-2,TRBV11-2,15,NA,once,TGTGCCAGCAGCTTAGAAAGGGGAGCTAACTATGGCTACACCTTC,CASSLERGANYGYTF
TRBJ2-7,TRBV6-5,15,NA,NA,TGTGCCAGCAGTTACTCGATGGGACGGACCTACGAGCAGTACTTC,CASSYSMGRTYEQYF
TRBJ2-1,TRBV7-8,19,TRBD2,once,TGTGCCAGCGGGGTGCAGGGACTAGCGGGGGCCAAAGGGGGGAATGAGCAGTTCTTC,CASGVQGLAGAKGGNEQFF
TRBJ2-5,TRBV5-6,12,NA,NA,TGTGCCAGCAGCTATCCCGGGGGGCCCCAGTACTTC,CASSYPGGPQYF
TRBJ2-5,TRBV19,13,NA,NA,TGTGCCAGTAGTCGGGACTACCAAGAGACCCAGTACTTC,CASSRDYQETQYF
TRBJ1-1,TRBV5-4,14,NA,NA,TGTGCCAGCAGCTTGGGACCTGCTAACACTGAAGCTTTCTTT,CASSLGPANTEAFF
TRBJ1-5,TRBV6-6,11,NA,NA,TGTGCCAGCAGCAGTGATGGGCCCCAGCATTTT,CASSSDGPQHF
TRBJ1-3,TRBV5-4,17,NA,NA,TGTGCCAGCAGTCGTTCACAGGGACCCAACTCTGGAAACACCATATATTTT,CASSRSQGPNSGNTIYF
TRBJ1-6,TRBV25-1,15,NA,NA,TGTGCCAGCAGCCCGGCTCAGGGACGTGGTTCACCCCTCCACTTT,CASSPAQGRGSPLHF
TRBJ2-3,TRBV7-3,13,NA,NA,TGTGCCAGCAGCTTAGGGACCGAAAGGGCGCAGTATTTT,CASSLGTERAQYF
TRBJ2-3,TRBV29-1,14,NA,NA,TGCAGCGTTGCCGGCCAGGGGACAAAGGATACGCAGTATTTT,CSVAGQGTKDTQYF
TRBJ2-5,TRBV30,15,TRBD2,NA,TGTGCCTGGAGTGCTAGCGGGGGACCTGAAGAGACCCAGTACTTC,CAWSASGGPEETQYF
TRBJ2-5,TRBV5-4,14,NA,NA,TGTGCCAGCAGCTTGCCGGGGGTCGGGGAGACCCAGTACTTC,CASSLPGVGETQYF
TRBJ2-3,TRBV4-3,17,NA,once,TGCGCCAGCAGCCAAGATCGAACAGGGACTAGCACAGATACGCAGTATTTT,CASSQDRTGTSTDTQYF
TRBJ2-1,TRBV30,14,TRBD2,once,TGTGCCTGGAACCCCATCGGGGGGAGTAACGAGCAGTTCTTC,CAWNPIGGSNEQFF
TRBJ2-7,TRBV6-1,15,TRBD2,NA,TGTGCCAGCAGTCCAGGACTAGCGGGGACCTACGAGCAGTACTTC,CASSPGLAGTYEQYF
TRBJ2-5,TRBV7-9,16,NA,NA,TGTGCCAGCAGCTTTGGACGGGAATTGTACCAAGAGACCCAGTACTTC,CASSFGRELYQETQYF
TRBJ2-1,TRBV7-3,14,TRBD1,NA,TGTGCCAGCAGCTCGCGGACAGGGGGCGATGAGCAGTTCTTC,CASSSRTGGDEQFF
TRBJ2-3,TRBV6-1,17,TRBD2,once,TGTGCCAGCAGTGGTAGACTAGCGGGAGTGGATACAGATACGCAGTATTTT,CASSGRLAGVDTDTQYF
TRBJ2-1,TRBV19,15,TRBD2,NA,TGTGCCAGTAGACCAGCGGGGGGGCCTTCCAATGAGCAGTTCTTC,CASRPAGGPSNEQFF
TRBJ2-1,TRBV18,17,TRBD2,NA,TGTGCCAGCTCACCAGGACTAGCGGGCGCGTCCTACAATGAGCAGTTCTTC,CASSPGLAGASYNEQFF
TRBJ1-1,TRBV10-3,12,NA,NA,TGTGCCATCAGTGAGTCGTCCGGGACGCGGCACTTT,CAISESSGTRHF
TRBJ1-2,TRBV18,14,TRBD1,NA,TGTGCCAGCTCACCTGCGGACAGGGACTATGGCTACACCTTC,CASSPADRDYGYTF
TRBJ2-3,TRBV10-3,15,TRBD2,NA,TGTGCCATCAGTGAGGATCGGGGGGGCCCAGATACGCAGTATTTT,CAISEDRGGPDTQYF
TRBJ2-7,TRBV11-1,13,NA,NA,TGTGCCAGCAGCCCGACAGTCTCCTACGAGCAGTACTTC,CASSPTVSYEQYF
TRBJ1-5,TRBV18,15,NA,NA,TGTGCCAGCTCACCACTGGGTTATAGCAATCAGCCCCAGCATTTT,CASSPLGYSNQPQHF
TRBJ2-7,TRBV6-4,13,TRBD1,NA,TGTGCCCCCTGGACAGGGGTGGACTACGAGCAGTACTTC,CAPWTGVDYEQYF
TRBJ2-3,TRBV7-3,16,TRBD1,NA,TGTGCCAGCAGCTGGGGGACTCCAGGGGGCCCAGATACGCAGTATTTT,CASSWGTPGGPDTQYF
TRBJ1-2,TRBV11-2,14,TRBD1,NA,TGTGCCAGCAGCTTCGACACAGGGGGCGGGGGCTACACCTTC,CASSFDTGGGGYTF
TRBJ2-7,TRBV5-6,14,NA,NA,TGTGCCAGCAGCTTAGGGCAGAGAACCTACGAGCAGTACTTC,CASSLGQRTYEQYF